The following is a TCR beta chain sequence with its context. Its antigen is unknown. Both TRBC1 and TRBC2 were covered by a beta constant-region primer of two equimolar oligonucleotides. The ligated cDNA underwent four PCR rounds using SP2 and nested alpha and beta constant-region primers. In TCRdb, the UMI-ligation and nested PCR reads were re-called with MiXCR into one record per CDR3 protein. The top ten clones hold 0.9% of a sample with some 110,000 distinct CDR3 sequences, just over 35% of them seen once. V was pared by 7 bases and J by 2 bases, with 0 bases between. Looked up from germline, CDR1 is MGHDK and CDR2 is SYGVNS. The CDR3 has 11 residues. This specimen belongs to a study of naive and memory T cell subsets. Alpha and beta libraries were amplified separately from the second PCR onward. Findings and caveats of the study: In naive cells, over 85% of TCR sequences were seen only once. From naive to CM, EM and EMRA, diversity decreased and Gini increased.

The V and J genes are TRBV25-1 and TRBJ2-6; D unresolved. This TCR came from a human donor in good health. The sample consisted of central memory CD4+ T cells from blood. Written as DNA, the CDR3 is TGTGCCAGCACTGGGGCCAACGTCCTGACTTTC. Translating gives CASTGANVLTF.